Reported below is one TCR beta chain. This entry is derived from a study of sequential checkpoint blockade in melanoma. TCRdb's table, derived via immunoSEQ multiplex PCR, lists solely in-frame clones and lacks some. The sample includes roughly 7,000 clones, about 28% seen only once; the top ten take about a quarter. As to treatment: randomized to nivolumab then ipilimumab (arm A) or the reverse (arm B). The CDR3 contains 15 residues. V lost 7 bases, J lost 8 bases, and 20 bases lay in between. Germline V gene sequence: CDR1 LNHDA, CDR2 SQIVND (reference sequence). Source: tumor tissue (inferred from file names), taken from a patient given nivolumab and ipilimumab in sequence. The genes are TRBV19 and TRBJ1-4; possible D gene TRBD1, 5 bases. This sequence originates from a human donor with melanoma. Here the CDR3 reads CASTSGSRDREKLFF. CDR3 DNA sequence: TGTGCCAGTACCTCGGGGAGCCGGGACCGCGAAAAACTGTTTTTT.